Sequencing of this TCR beta chain was carried out in a study of blood T cell repertoires in COVID-19. Study information: COVID-19 samples, acute and convalescent, were from the United States, Italy and Spain. PBMCs, B-cell-depleted T cells, or T cells provided the cDNA or gDNA that made up the material.

Assay: immunoSEQ multiplex PCR; the TCRdb copy retains only in-frame clones and omits some. The sample carries under 150,000 clones, approximately 90% recorded once. This CDR3 spans 14 amino acids. Trimming cost V 5 bases and J 2 bases; bases outside gene matches: 4. Germline assignment: CDR1 SNHLY and CDR2 FYNNEI. The chain joins TRBV2 to TRBJ1-1; TRBD1 aligns across 8 bases. This sequence was found in a human donor with active COVID-19. The donor label of this sample is uncertain. Sequenced input: peripheral blood. CDR3 in amino acids: CASSRDRGNTEAFF. CDR3 in DNA: TGTGCCAGCAGTCGAGACAGGGGTAACACTGAAGCTTTCTTT.